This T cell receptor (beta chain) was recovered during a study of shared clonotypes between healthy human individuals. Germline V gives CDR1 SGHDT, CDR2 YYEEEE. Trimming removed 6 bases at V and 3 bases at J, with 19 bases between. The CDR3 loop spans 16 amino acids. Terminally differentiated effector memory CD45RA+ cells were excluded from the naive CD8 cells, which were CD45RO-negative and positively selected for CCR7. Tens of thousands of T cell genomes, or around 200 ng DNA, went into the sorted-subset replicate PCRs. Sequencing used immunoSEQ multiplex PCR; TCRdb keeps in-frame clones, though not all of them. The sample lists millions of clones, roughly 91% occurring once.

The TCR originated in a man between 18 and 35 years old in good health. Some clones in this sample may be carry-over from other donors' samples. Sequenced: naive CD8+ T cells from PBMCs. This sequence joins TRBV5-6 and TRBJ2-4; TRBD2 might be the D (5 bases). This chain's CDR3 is CASNPPETRGKNIQYF. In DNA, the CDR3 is TGTGCCAGCAACCCACCGGAGACACGGGGCAAAAACATTCAGTACTTC.